The T cell receptor beta chain under discussion was sequenced for a study of radiation and T cells in renal cell carcinoma. Turning to the study itself: Nephrectomy followed 15 Gy stereotactic body radiation by 4 weeks.

On this clone itself: The antigen remains unidentified.

The CDR3 is made up of 17 amino acids. Germline V gene data show CDR1 as SGHRS and CDR2 as YFSETQ. The V end lost 2 bases, the J end lost 3 bases, and 18 bases lay between the germline ends. General study results and limits: From baseline, blood top tumor clonotypes peaked at 2 weeks post-radiation.

The data were produced by immunoSEQ multiplex PCR, yet TCRdb's version contains in-frame clones alone and is incomplete. The table lists more than 100,000 clones, approximately 90% of them singletons. Time point meaning: blood 2 weeks post-SBRT. The sample's treatment: 15 Gy SBRT to primary tumor, nephrectomy 4 weeks later. After SBRT, blood was collected at 2 and 4 weeks, plus baseline. This renal cell carcinoma was of the clear cell type. The genes are TRBV5-1 and TRBJ1-5; TRBD1 might be the D (5 bases). Sequencing used blood, obtained from a patient whose treatment included radiotherapy and nephrectomy. This TCR came from a woman between 70 and 85 years old with renal cell carcinoma. CDR3 nucleotides: TGCGCCAGCAGCTTAGGTTTATTGGGGCAGTTCAATCAGCCCCAGCATTTT. It yields the protein CASSLGLLGQFNQPQHF.